The 28 T cell receptor beta chains in this list originate from one sample, sequenced in a study of cytomegalovirus exposure and HLA in healthy donors (dated by TCRdb to 2016 to 2017). The library was made by the immunoSEQ multiplex PCR assay. TCRdb re-hosts the immuneACCESS table, in-frame sequences only. Its copies lack some clones; in the studies checked, an unresolved V gene accounts for under half of them, and the cause for the rest is not known. The sample table lists some 120,000 clones, more than 75% of them with a count of one. Of the sample, 2.1% is held by the ten largest clones. The sequenced material came from PBMCs. These receptors all come from a woman between 25 and 40 years old in good health and CMV-seronegative.

The V gene is TRBV2, the J gene TRBJ1-3; D is uncertain. Germline V CDR1 and CDR2: SNHLY, FYNNEI. This CDR3 has 14 residues. Trimming cost V 1 base and J 4 bases, with 8 bases left between them. CDR3 sequence reads: CASSEGARGNTIYF. The CDR3 DNA sequence: TGTGCCAGCAGTGAAGGGGCGAGAGGAAACACCATATATTTT.

This chain uses TRBV7-8 with TRBJ1-2; 11 bases are shared with TRBD1. Germline V CDR1 and CDR2: SGHVS, FQNEAQ. The CDR3 has 16 amino acids. V shed 5 bases, J shed 4 bases, and the junction held 9 bases outside the gene matches. CDR3 DNA: TGTGCCAGCAGCCCCGGACAGGGGGCCACGATCTATGGCTACACCTTC. Its translation is CASSPGQGATIYGYTF.

The V and J genes are TRBV5-6 and TRBJ1-4, with D perhaps matching TRBD1 (5 bases). V dropped 2 bases and J dropped 0 bases, with 14 bases sitting between them. CDR1 and CDR2 from the germline V gene are SGHDT and YYEEEE. The CDR3 is 17 residues long. Here the CDR3 reads CASSLRGGVATNEKLFF. Here the CDR3 DNA reads TGTGCCAGCAGCTTAAGAGGAGGGGTTGCAACTAATGAAAAACTGTTTTTT.

This clone is a singleton in its sample. The chain recombines TRBV7-2 with TRBJ2-7, with 8 bases that match TRBD2. Germline V gene lookup returns CDR1 SGHTA and CDR2 FQGNSA. V lost 0 bases, J lost 5 bases, and 3 bases stayed unmatched. CDR3 length equals 14 residues. The CDR3 nucleotides are TGTGCCAGCAGCTTAGCCGGGGGGGTCGACGAGCAGTACTTC. Translated: CASSLAGGVDEQYF.

The genes are TRBV7-2 and TRBJ2-7, with D possibly TRBD1 on 6 matching bases. This CDR3 has 15 residues. Trimming shortened V by 5 bases and J by 2 bases, and 16 bases separated the two germline ends. Per the germline V gene, CDR1 is SGHTA and CDR2 is FQGNSA. The CDR3 spells CASSLIGTFAYEQYF. The DNA for the CDR3 is TGTGCCAGCAGCCTCATCGGGACATTCGCCTACGAGCAGTACTTC.

The rearrangement joins TRBV7-2 to TRBJ2-1, with D tentatively TRBD1 (5 bases). V was shortened by 1 base and J by 4 bases, with 11 bases between the two germline ends. Per germline, CDR1 SGHTA and CDR2 FQGNSA. The CDR3 spans 15 residues. CDR3 DNA sequence: TGTGCCAGCAGCTTAGATACAGGCCTTTACAATGAGCAGTTCTTC. Encoded protein: CASSLDTGLYNEQFF.

In DNA, the CDR3 is TGTGCCATCAGATCGGACAGGGGGATTGGGGCCAACGTCCTGACTTTC. Translating gives CAIRSDRGIGANVLTF. The chain couples TRBV10-3 to TRBJ2-6; 10 nucleotides match TRBD1. V lost 6 bases to trimming and J lost 3 bases; unmatched junction nucleotides: 5. This CDR3 has 16 residues. CDR1 is ENHRY, CDR2 SYGVKD, per germline.

This clone has a single count. The CDR3 loop reads CAWSVGATNEKLFF. In DNA, the CDR3 is TGTGCCTGGAGTGTAGGGGCAACTAATGAAAAACTGTTTTTT. The V call is TRBV30, the J call TRBJ1-4, with D tentatively TRBD1 (5 bases). V lost 0 bases, J lost 0 bases, and 5 bases lay in between. The germline gives CDR1 GTSNPN, CDR2 SVGIG (reference sequence). The CDR3 contains 14 residues.

The rearrangement uses TRBV5-4 and TRBJ2-7; TRBD2 matches at 7 bases. Germline V lookup: CDR1 SGHNT, CDR2 YYREEE (reference sequence). This CDR3 comprises 15 residues. Losses at the gene ends were 4 bases for V and 4 bases for J; bases not matched to a gene: 11. The CDR3 DNA reads TGTGCCAGCAGCCCAAACCTGGGTAGCGGGTACGAGCAGTACTTC. Residues: CASSPNLGSGYEQYF.

The chain has TRBV30 and TRBJ1-1; D gene unclear. From germline, CDR1 is GTSNPN and CDR2 SVGIG (reference sequence). V was shortened by 7 bases and J by 0 bases, with 18 bases between the two germline ends. This CDR3 region has 15 residues. The CDR3 DNA sequence: TGTGCCTCTTTCCGATGGACTGAATTGAACACTGAAGCTTTCTTT. This codes for CASFRWTELNTEAFF.

This clone was observed a few times. The rearrangement joins TRBV10-3 to TRBJ2-3; TRBD1 agrees at 9 bases. This CDR3 contains 14 residues. Germline values: CDR1 ENHRY, CDR2 SYGVKD. V was pared by 3 bases and J by 4 bases, with 2 bases of the junction left unmatched. This chain's CDR3 is CAISEGTGSDTQYF. The CDR3 coding sequence is TGTGCCATCAGTGAAGGGACAGGGTCAGATACGCAGTATTTT.

V is TRBV6-5 and J is TRBJ1-4, with 7 bases aligning to TRBD1. The CDR3 consists of 15 residues. Germline lookup yields CDR1 MNHEY and CDR2 SVGAGI. The V gene end was trimmed by 0 bases and the J gene end by 4 bases; junction bases not matched to a gene: 2. CDR3 nucleotide sequence: TGTGCCAGCAGTTACTCGAGGGGGCTTAATGAAAAACTGTTTTTT. It translates to CASSYSRGLNEKLFF.

This clone was found a few times. The rearrangement links TRBV4-2 to TRBJ2-1, with 11 bases lining up with TRBD2. The junction had 8 bases not matched to a gene; V was cut back by 8 bases and J by 5 bases. The CDR3 loop spans 15 amino acids. CDR1 LGHNA and CDR2 YNFKEQ come from the germline V gene. For the CDR3, the DNA is TGTGCCAGCGGGGACCTAGCGGGGGGACACAATGAGCAGTTCTTC. Its translation is CASGDLAGGHNEQFF.

The J gene is TRBJ2-5, the V gene TRBV29-1, with 7 positions matching TRBD2. The V gene's germline CDR1 is SQVTM and CDR2 ANQGSEA. This CDR3 has 14 amino acids. V gave up 7 bases and J gave up 2 bases; unmatched junction bases: 10. DNA of the CDR3: TGCAGCGCCCGCCTGGGGGGGTCGCAAGAGACCCAGTACTTC. Its translation: CSARLGGSQETQYF.

As DNA, the CDR3 is TGTGCCAGCAGTGAAAGTAGCGGGGACTACGAGCAGTACTTC. It yields the protein CASSESSGDYEQYF. This sequence joins TRBV25-1 and TRBJ2-7; 8 nucleotides align to TRBD2. Germline V gene data show CDR1 as MGHDK and CDR2 as SYGVNS. J gave up 3 bases and V 2 bases, and 3 bases lay outside the gene matches. This CDR3 has 14 amino acids.

The rearrangement joins TRBV5-6 to TRBJ2-5; 7 bases agree with TRBD2. CDR1 and CDR2 (germline): SGHDT, YYEEEE. The CDR3 is made up of 13 amino acids. V shed 5 bases and J 2 bases; nucleotides not matched to a gene: 3. The CDR3 DNA reads as TGTGCCAGCAGGACGGGGGGACAAGAGACCCAGTACTTC. It translates to CASRTGGQETQYF.

This chain uses TRBV5-1 with TRBJ2-7, with 9 bases aligning to TRBD2. This CDR3 has 16 amino acids. Germline V gene data show CDR1 as SGHRS and CDR2 as YFSETQ. Losses at the gene ends were 0 bases for V and 5 bases for J; bases not matched to a gene: 9. CDR3 DNA sequence: TGCGCCAGCAGCTTGGCTCCAGGTAGCGGGGGTGACGAGCAGTACTTC. Amino acid sequence: CASSLAPGSGGDEQYF.

V and J are TRBV5-1 and TRBJ1-6, with D tentatively TRBD1 (5 bases). CDR1 and CDR2 from the germline V gene are SGHRS and YFSETQ. The ends were cut back, 0 bases at V and 6 bases at J, with 7 bases in the middle. CDR3 length: 14 residues. CDR3 sequence: CASSLGQPNSPLHF. Written as DNA, the CDR3 is TGCGCCAGCAGCTTGGGACAGCCTAATTCACCCCTCCACTTT.

In its sample, this clone was seen a few times. V is TRBV30 and J is TRBJ1-1; 8 bases match TRBD1. Germline values: CDR1 GTSNPN, CDR2 SVGIG (reference sequence). The trim removed 1 base at V and 7 bases at J, leaving 5 bases unmatched. The CDR3 is 13 residues long. This CDR3 is CAWSGDRTFEAFF. Written as DNA, the CDR3 is TGTGCCTGGAGTGGGGACAGGACTTTTGAAGCTTTCTTT.

V and J are TRBV6-1 and TRBJ2-3, with a tentative D call TRBD1 (5 bases). Trimming removed 5 bases from V and 5 bases from J, with 8 bases in between. CDR1 and CDR2 (germline): MNHNS, SASEGT. This CDR3 is 12 amino acids long. The CDR3 loop reads CASSPGLDTQYF. CDR3 DNA sequence: TGTGCCAGCAGTCCAGGGTTAGATACGCAGTATTTT.

The chain carries TRBV4-3 and TRBJ2-3; D might be TRBD2 (6 bases). The germline V gene has CDR1 LGHNA and CDR2 YSLEER. The CDR3 totals 17 residues. Trimming took 1 base from V and 0 from J, leaving 14 bases between them. The CDR3 bases are TGCGCCAGCAGCCAAGGGGGGAGGCGGGGTAGCACAGATACGCAGTATTTT. It yields the protein CASSQGGRRGSTDTQYF.

The CDR3 here is CASALDRALVEPQHF. The DNA of the CDR3 is TGTGCCAGTGCGCTAGACAGGGCCCTGGTGGAGCCCCAGCATTTT. The chain recombines TRBV19 with TRBJ1-5, with 7 bases that match TRBD1. Germline assignment: CDR1 LNHDA and CDR2 SQIVND (reference sequence). V lost 8 bases to trimming and J lost 8 bases; unmatched junction nucleotides: 15. The CDR3 contains 15 residues.

The V gene is TRBV7-8, the J gene TRBJ2-2; 9 nucleotides line up with TRBD1. V lost 5 bases, J lost 0 bases, and 4 bases stayed unmatched. CDR3 length equals 16 residues. Looked up from germline, CDR1 is SGHVS and CDR2 is FQNEAQ. CDR3 bases: TGTGCCAGCAGCCCCAGACAGGGGGCGAACACCGGGGAGCTGTTTTTT. This translates into CASSPRQGANTGELFF.

The rearrangement joins TRBV4-1 to TRBJ1-5, with D uncertain. The CDR3 loop spans 15 amino acids. Germline CDR1 MGHRA, CDR2 YSYEKL. V shed 1 base and J shed 6 bases, with 13 bases lying between them. Written as DNA, the CDR3 is TGCGCCAGCAGCCAAGTCGAGAGGGCTGCTCAGCCCCAGCATTTT. It yields the protein CASSQVERAAQPQHF.

V usage is TRBV7-2 and J usage is TRBJ1-3; D is perhaps TRBD1 (6 bases). V lost 3 bases and J 4 bases, leaving 10 bases between the germline ends. The CDR3 sequence is 14 residues long. Germline assignment: CDR1 SGHTA and CDR2 FQGNSA. The CDR3 DNA reads TGTGCCAGCAGCTTTCCTAGGGGGGGAAACACCATATATTTT. Amino acids: CASSFPRGGNTIYF. The complete variable domain, with remaining parts taken from reference TRBV7-2 and TRBJ1-3, reads GAGVSQSPSNKVTEKGKDVELRCDPISGHTALYWYRQSLGQGLEFLIYFQGNSAPDKSGLPSDRFSAERTGGSVSTLTIQRTQQEDSAVYLCASSFPRGGNTIYFGEGSWLTVV.

V gene TRBV18 combines with J gene TRBJ1-5; D uncertain. V gave up 2 bases and J gave up 0 bases, with 8 bases separating them. The CDR3 runs to 15 residues. Germline lookup yields CDR1 KGHSH and CDR2 LQKENI. CDR3 DNA: TGTGCCAGCTCACCAATGGCAGATAGCAATCAGCCCCAGCATTTT. Its translation is CASSPMADSNQPQHF.

The V gene is TRBV5-6, the J gene TRBJ2-5, with 9 bases matching TRBD2. CDR1 SGHDT and CDR2 YYEEEE come from the germline V gene. The CDR3 runs 15 residues. The junction had 5 bases not matched to a gene; V was cut back by 0 bases and J by 5 bases. The CDR3 here is CASSLVVSGGETQYF. In DNA, the CDR3 is TGTGCCAGCAGCTTGGTGGTTAGCGGGGGTGAGACCCAGTACTTC.

The chain carries TRBV18 and TRBJ1-5; D gene unclear. Germline CDR1 is KGHSH and CDR2 is LQKENI. The CDR3 is 15 amino acids. Trimming pared 3 bases from V and 3 bases from J, leaving 12 bases between. As DNA, the CDR3 is TGTGCCAGCTCACCCAACAACCCCGCCAATCAGCCCCAGCATTTT. It encodes CASSPNNPANQPQHF.